The count of the clone carrying this T cell receptor (beta chain) is one. The data stem from a study of blood T cell repertoires in COVID-19. Study context: Some COVID-19 samples were acute and others convalescent; all came from the United States, Italy and Spain. T cells, B-cell-depleted T cells, or PBMCs supplied cDNA or gDNA.

The CDR3 extends over 14 amino acids. The germline CDR1 and CDR2 sequences are SGHRS and YFSETQ. Trimming left V 2 bases short and J 1 base short, with 9 bases between. Original handling: How many nucleated cells were present was estimated from reference gene primer amplification. Sequencing was performed with immunoSEQ multiplex PCR; in TCRdb, only in-frame clones are kept and a portion is missing. V and J calls and clone size are given by that table; D and trimming were obtained from the DNA. The repertoire has 250,000 to 350,000 clones, roughly nine tenths of them found once; the top ten carry about 2.2%.

Sequenced material: peripheral blood. This TCR came from a woman aged 45 to 65 who had recovered from COVID-19. The J gene is TRBJ1-1, the V gene TRBV5-1, with D possibly matching TRBD1 (5 bases). The CDR3 sequence: CASSLMQGNTEAFF. The CDR3 DNA reads as TGCGCCAGCAGCTTAATGCAGGGGAACACTGAAGCTTTCTTT.